This T cell receptor (beta chain) was captured in a study of T cells in Graves' hyperthyroidism and ophthalmopathy. Background on the study: The authors collected peripheral blood at initial diagnosis, before any treatment.

Study-wide findings and caveats: In the analysis, a 13 V-J model separated ophthalmopathy from stable hyperthyroidism.

As regards this clonotype: Its target is not known.

RNA transcripts were the template for amplifying TCR beta CDR3 regions. Initially, a first-round RT-PCR of the TCR CDR3 employed the HTBI primer set. TCRdb fed the multiplex PCR reads into MiXCR, producing one record per CDR3 protein. The sample yields 490,000 or so distinct CDR3 sequences, less than 20% seen once. Diagnoses were established using clinical symptoms, serum thyroxine and TRAb, thyroid ultrasound and orbital computed tomography. Source material for PBMCs was roughly 10 ml fresh peripheral blood. Germline-derived CDR1 and CDR2 are MNHNS and SASEGT. CDR3 size: 17 residues. The V and J ends lost 2 bases and 0 bases respectively, with 14 bases between them.

Sequencing input: blood. This chain links TRBV6-1 with TRBJ1-3, with D perhaps TRBD1 (6 bases). This TCR derives from a man in his forties with Graves' ophthalmopathy. The CDR3 bases are TGTGCCAGCAGTGAAAGGGGGGGGCCTCTCTCTGGAAACACCATATATTTT. Its translation: CASSERGGPLSGNTIYF.